A single sample is the source of the 15 T cell receptor beta chains below, sequenced in a study of T cell responses to AZD1222 COVID-19 vaccine. Sequencing used immunoSEQ multiplex PCR; TCRdb keeps in-frame clones, though not all of them. The table has around 130,000 clones, roughly 92% seen once. The specimen comprised peripheral blood, sampled 28 days after the second AZD1222 dose. All receptors derive from an adult who received the AZD1222 COVID-19 vaccine.

This chain connects TRBV7-9 to TRBJ1-1; D call uncertain. The CDR3 runs to 14 residues. Germline CDR1 SEHNR, CDR2 FQNEAQ (reference sequence). The V end was cut by 3 bases, the J end by 2 bases, with 10 bases between. This chain's CDR3 is CASSLSAGNTEAFF. In DNA, the CDR3 is TGTGCCAGCAGCTTGAGTGCTGGAAACACTGAAGCTTTCTTT.

This clone has just one count. The CDR3 DNA is TGTGCCAGTAGTATCGGCAGGGCCCAGCTATGGGGCGGCTACACCTTC. This encodes CASSIGRAQLWGGYTF. This rearrangement joins TRBV19 to TRBJ1-2; D is possibly TRBD1 (5 bases). Germline values: CDR1 LNHDA, CDR2 SQIVND (reference sequence). V was clipped by 3 bases and J by 8 bases, with 22 bases between them. This CDR3 is 16 amino acids long.

This sequence joins TRBV6-5 and TRBJ1-1; no definite D call. The CDR3 spans 14 residues. Per the germline V gene, CDR1 is MNHEY and CDR2 is SVGAGI. Trimming took off 6 bases at V and 5 bases at J, with 16 bases between the two ends. The CDR3 coding sequence is TGTGCCAGCAGCCCCCTATCGGTTTTGACTGAAGCTTTCTTT. As protein: CASSPLSVLTEAFF.

The V call is TRBV6-5, the J call TRBJ2-7; D may be TRBD1 (6 bases). The V gene's germline CDR1 is MNHEY and CDR2 SVGAGI. This CDR3 has 14 residues. Trimming cost V 7 bases and J 1 base, with 14 bases left between them. CDR3: CASNMGAVSYEQYF. CDR3 nucleotides: TGTGCCAGCAACATGGGGGCGGTATCCTACGAGCAGTACTTC.

This chain connects TRBV5-4 to TRBJ1-2; 9 bases are a match to TRBD1. The V gene's germline CDR1 is SGHNT and CDR2 YYREEE (reference sequence). Trimming cost V 0 bases and J 8 bases; bases outside gene matches: 2. The CDR3 sequence is 13 residues long. The CDR3 region is CASSLDRGQGYTF. The CDR3 bases are TGTGCCAGCAGCTTGGACAGGGGGCAGGGCTACACCTTC.

The chain uses TRBV30 and TRBJ1-1; the D gene is possibly TRBD1 (5 bases). The germline gives CDR1 GTSNPN, CDR2 SVGIG (reference sequence). This CDR3 region has 13 residues. Trimming left V 0 bases short and J 0 bases short, with 5 bases between. CDR3: CAWSVQVNTEAFF. The CDR3 DNA follows: TGTGCCTGGAGTGTACAGGTGAACACTGAAGCTTTCTTT.

The chain combines TRBV24-1 with TRBJ1-5; D perhaps matches TRBD1 (5 bases). The V gene's germline CDR1 is KGHDR and CDR2 SFDVKD. The V end lost 2 bases, the J end lost 3 bases, and 7 bases lay between the germline ends. The CDR3 is 14 residues long. CDR3 protein: CATSDSGLNQPQHF. CDR3 in DNA: TGTGCCACCAGTGATTCGGGACTCAATCAGCCCCAGCATTTT.

V gene TRBV4-3 combines with J gene TRBJ2-7, with D unresolved. Germline assignment: CDR1 LGHNA and CDR2 YSLEER. CDR3 length equals 16 residues. V was cut by 0 bases and J by 3 bases, with 15 bases left in between. CDR3 bases: TGCGCCAGCAGCCAAGATCGGGCAGAGATTATCTACGAGCAGTACTTC. The encoded protein is CASSQDRAEIIYEQYF.

The gene calls are TRBV10-3 and TRBJ1-2; 7 bases align to TRBD1. Unmatched junction bases numbered 6, after V lost 8 bases and J lost 6 bases. Germline V gene sequence: CDR1 ENHRY, CDR2 SYGVKD. The CDR3 spans 12 residues. The DNA for the CDR3 is TGTGCCATCTCAGGGGGGGCAGATGGCTACACCTTC. Its protein product is CAISGGADGYTF.

The CDR3 bases are TGTGCCAGCAGCCAGGTAGACGAGGTTCAGCCCCAGCATTTT. It encodes CASSQVDEVQPQHF. The chain carries TRBV7-9 and TRBJ1-5; D is unclear. V was clipped by 5 bases and J by 6 bases, with 14 bases between them. CDR1 SEHNR and CDR2 FQNEAQ come from the germline V gene (reference sequence). The CDR3 extends over 14 amino acids.

The CDR3 DNA follows: TGTGCCACCAGTGATCTTCCGGGGGGGGGCGGTGAGCAGTTCTTC. This encodes CATSDLPGGGGEQFF. The chain joins TRBV24-1 to TRBJ2-1; 8 positions agree with TRBD2. The length of the CDR3 is 15 residues. Looked up from germline, CDR1 is KGHDR and CDR2 is SFDVKD. The V and J ends lost 3 bases and 9 bases, in that order; junction bases with no gene match: 9.

V gene TRBV6-2 or TRBV6-3 combines with J gene TRBJ1-4; TRBD1 might be the D (5 bases). Germline V gene sequence: CDR1 MNHEY, CDR2 SVGEGT. The CDR3 spans 15 residues. Trimming left V 5 bases short and J 4 bases short, with 14 bases between. CDR3 in DNA: TGTGCCAGCAGTCAAACGACAGATTATAATGAAAAACTGTTTTTT. Amino acid sequence: CASSQTTDYNEKLFF.

This chain connects TRBV3-1 (or the pseudogene TRBV3-2) to TRBJ1-2, with no clear D. V lost 5 bases to trimming and J lost 3 bases, with 10 bases between them. The CDR3 covers 13 residues. The germline V gene has CDR1 LGHDT and CDR2 YNNKEL (reference sequence). The CDR3 DNA reads as TGTGCCAGCAGCTCGGACGGGTACTATGGCTACACCTTC. Its translation: CASSSDGYYGYTF.

This chain joins TRBV6-5 and TRBJ1-3, with D perhaps matching TRBD1 (5 bases). The CDR3 sequence is 15 residues long. Per the germline V gene, CDR1 is MNHEY and CDR2 is SVGAGI. Trimming removed 0 bases from V and 8 bases from J, with 14 bases in between. The CDR3 sequence: CASSYSTGWGDTIYF. The CDR3 bases are TGTGCCAGCAGTTACTCGACGGGGTGGGGGGACACCATATATTTT.

This chain uses TRBV20-1 with TRBJ2-7; possibly TRBD1 or TRBD2 for D (5 bases each). CDR1 is DFQATT, CDR2 SNEGSKA, per germline (reference sequence). The CDR3 has 11 amino acids. Deletions cut 3 bases from V and 5 bases from J, with 8 bases between. CDR3 loop: CSARGVDEQYF. CDR3 DNA: TGCAGTGCTAGGGGGGTGGACGAGCAGTACTTC.